Following are 19 T cell receptor beta chains from one sample sequenced in a study of blood T cells in healthy people across ages. With a J-beta primer mix and a sample-barcoded 5' primer, a second PCR ran 7 to 11 cycles. TCRdb re-called the 5' RACE reads through MiXCR, storing one row per CDR3 protein. This table has about 640,000 distinct CDR3 sequences, under 70% appearing once. The sample comprised blood. The receptors shown here come from a man in his fifties or sixties in good health.

The chain employs TRBV9 and TRBJ2-3; the match to TRBD2 covers 10 bases. Germline V CDR1 and CDR2: SGDLS, YYNGEE. After removal of 4 bases from V and 5 bases from J, the junction contained 10 bases not matched to a gene. CDR3 length equals 16 residues. The CDR3 is CASSPSSSGGLDTQYF. As DNA, the CDR3 is TGTGCCAGCAGCCCTTCGAGTAGCGGGGGGTTAGATACGCAGTATTTT. The complete variable domain, with remaining parts taken from reference TRBV9 and TRBJ2-3, reads DSGVTQTPKHLITATGQRVTLRCSPRSGDLSVYWYQQSLDQGLQFLIQYYNGEERAKGNILERFSAQQFPDLHSELNLSSLELGDSALYFCASSPSSSGGLDTQYFGPGTRLTVL.

J is TRBJ2-7 and V is TRBV11-1; D is perhaps TRBD1 or TRBD2 (5 bases each). The tail of the sequence fits TRBJ2-5 better, so the J call may be wrong. Germline V gene data show CDR1 as SGHAT and CDR2 as FQDESV (reference sequence). This CDR3 comprises 13 residues. CDR3 nucleotides: TGTGCCAGCAGCTTAGAAGAGGGGCAGACCCAGTACTTC. Translation gives CASSLEEGQTQYF.

This clonotype came up once. The chain carries TRBV20-1 and TRBJ1-1; perhaps TRBD1 as D (6 bases). V was cut by 3 bases and J by 5 bases, with 13 bases left in between. CDR3 size: 13 residues. Looked up from germline, CDR1 is DFQATT and CDR2 is SNEGSKA (reference sequence). CDR3 in amino acids: CSASWGAGTEAFF. CDR3 nucleotide sequence: TGCAGTGCTAGTTGGGGGGCGGGTACTGAAGCTTTCTTT.

The chain has TRBV3-1 and TRBJ2-5; no reliable D call. This CDR3 has 15 amino acids. Germline V gene sequence: CDR1 LGHDT, CDR2 YNNKEL (reference sequence). V was pared by 4 bases and J by 0 bases, with 12 bases between. Written as DNA, the CDR3 is TGTGCCAGCAGCCCCGACCCCTCGTACCAAGAGACCCAGTACTTC. The encoded protein is CASSPDPSYQETQYF.

The rearrangement links TRBV10-3 to TRBJ2-2; 8 bases line up with TRBD1. Germline V CDR1 and CDR2: ENHRY, SYGVKD. The CDR3 length is 17 residues. With 4 bases clipped from V and 0 bases from J, the junction kept 7 bases outside the gene matches. The CDR3 DNA reads as TGTGCCATCAGTGGGGCAGGGGGCTTCGCGAACACCGGGGAGCTGTTTTTT. Protein sequence: CAISGAGGFANTGELFF.

This clonotype was recorded once. The chain recombines TRBV2 with TRBJ2-1; D ambiguous. The V gene lost 6 bases and the J gene lost 7 bases, with 13 bases spanning the gap. Germline V gene lookup returns CDR1 SNHLY and CDR2 FYNNEI. This CDR3 contains 13 residues. Written as DNA, the CDR3 is TGTGCCAGCAGCGTCGATGGCCTAAATGAGCAGTTCTTC. As protein: CASSVDGLNEQFF.

The chain couples TRBV4-2 to TRBJ2-3, with D possibly being TRBD1 (6 bases). Trimming took 4 bases from V and 1 from J, leaving 15 bases between them. Germline V lookup: CDR1 LGHNA, CDR2 YNFKEQ. The CDR3 contains 16 residues. The CDR3 DNA reads TGTGCCAGCAGCCCTCTGGGTGCAGGGGGCACAGATACGCAGTATTTT. Residues: CASSPLGAGGTDTQYF.

The table lists this clonotype with a count of one. J is TRBJ2-2 and V is TRBV5-1, with TRBD1 as a possible D gene (5 bases). The CDR3 runs 15 residues. V was cut by 4 bases and J by 7 bases, with 17 bases left in between. CDR1 and CDR2 from the germline V gene are SGHRS and YFSETQ. CDR3 nucleotides: TGCGCCAGCAGCCCACCTCAGGGATCCTACGGGGAGCTGTTTTTT. Translating it yields CASSPPQGSYGELFF.

This clonotype was recorded many times. This chain links TRBV5-1 with TRBJ2-5; D may be TRBD2 (6 bases). Germline CDR1 reads SGHRS; CDR2 reads YFSETQ. There are 15 residues in the CDR3. Deletions cut 0 bases from V and 2 bases from J, with 11 bases between. The chain's CDR3 is CASSLGGVPQETQYF. CDR3 sequence (DNA): TGCGCCAGCAGCTTGGGCGGGGTTCCTCAAGAGACCCAGTACTTC.

This clonotype has only a few counts. The chain employs TRBV7-2 and TRBJ2-7, with 13 bases fitting TRBD2. Trimming cost V 6 bases and J 11 bases; bases outside gene matches: 7. The CDR3 spans 13 residues. The germline V gene has CDR1 SGHTA and CDR2 FQGNSA. The CDR3 sequence: CASSSGTSGVEYF. For the CDR3, the DNA is TGTGCCAGCAGTTCCGGGACTAGCGGGGTAGAGTACTTC.

This clonotype was observed a single time. The chain uses TRBV20-1 and TRBJ2-7; 7 nucleotides align to TRBD1. CDR3 length: 12 residues. The J segment lost 4 bases and the V segment lost 2 bases, leaving 2 bases of the junction unmatched. The germline V gene has CDR1 DFQATT and CDR2 SNEGSKA (reference sequence). This chain's CDR3 is CSARYRGYEQYF. Written as DNA, the CDR3 is TGCAGTGCTAGATACAGGGGTTACGAGCAGTACTTC.

In this sample, this clonotype turned up a few times. This chain uses TRBV28 with TRBJ2-3; no clear D gene. The V gene's germline CDR1 is MDHEN and CDR2 SYDVKM. The V end lost 5 bases, the J end lost 2 bases, and 8 bases lay between the germline ends. The CDR3 covers 13 residues. CDR3 protein: CASSVSSTDTQYF. The DNA of the CDR3 is TGTGCCAGCAGTGTCTCCTCCACAGATACGCAGTATTTT.

This clonotype showed up just a few times. The chain couples TRBV3-1 to TRBJ1-3; the D gene is possibly TRBD1 (6 bases). The CDR3 covers 16 residues. V was cut by 0 bases and J by 1 base, with 10 bases left in between. Germline CDR1 and CDR2: LGHDT and YNNKEL (reference sequence). The CDR3 DNA follows: TGTGCCAGCAGCCAAGACCCCGGGACATCTGGAAACACCATATATTTT. This gives the protein CASSQDPGTSGNTIYF.

The V and J genes are TRBV28 and TRBJ1-2; 9 bases line up with TRBD1. Per the germline V gene, CDR1 is MDHEN and CDR2 is SYDVKM. Trimming removed 8 bases from V and 5 bases from J; junction bases left unmatched: 9. The CDR3 totals 14 residues. The CDR3 coding sequence is TGTGCCAGCGACGGGGGACAGGGTAGATATGGCTACACCTTC. The encoded protein is CASDGGQGRYGYTF.

This clonotype has just a few counts. This chain connects TRBV7-2 to TRBJ2-3, with D uncertain. CDR3 length: 16 residues. Germline V lookup: CDR1 SGHTA, CDR2 FQGNSA. The V gene lost 1 base and the J gene lost 1 base, with 12 bases spanning the gap. The CDR3, as DNA: TGTGCCAGCAGCTTAGTTGCAGCCCCCGGCACAGATACGCAGTATTTT. Encoded protein: CASSLVAAPGTDTQYF.

The J gene is TRBJ2-3, the V gene TRBV12-5, with D perhaps TRBD2 (6 bases). The V gene lost 6 bases and the J gene lost 0 bases, with 19 bases spanning the gap. Per the germline V gene, CDR1 is LGHNT and CDR2 is FRNRAP. The CDR3 has 17 amino acids. The CDR3 here is CASGQTREVSSTDTQYF. For the CDR3, the DNA is TGTGCTAGTGGCCAAACCAGGGAGGTCTCTAGCACAGATACGCAGTATTTT.

The rearrangement joins TRBV4-1 to TRBJ2-3, with TRBD1 identical over 7 bases. With 3 bases clipped from V and 3 bases from J, the junction kept 3 bases outside the gene matches. CDR3 size: 14 residues. In germline, CDR1 is MGHRA, CDR2 YSYEKL. Here the CDR3 reads CASSHRDRTDTQYF. As DNA, the CDR3 is TGCGCCAGCAGCCATCGGGACAGAACAGATACGCAGTATTTT.

DNA of the CDR3: TGTGCCAGCAGCCAAGAAGGAGGCCCTAGGCAGTATTTT. Translated: CASSQEGGPRQYF. The genes are TRBV3-1 and TRBJ2-3, with a possible D match to TRBD2 (5 bases). The CDR3 totals 13 residues. Germline V gene lookup returns CDR1 LGHDT and CDR2 YNNKEL (reference sequence). Trimming left V 0 bases short and J 11 bases short, with 12 bases between.

V gene TRBV4-2 combines with J gene TRBJ2-4, with 7 bases aligning to TRBD2. The tail of the sequence fits TRBJ2-5 better, so the J call may be wrong. CDR3 length equals 16 residues. From germline, CDR1 is LGHNA and CDR2 YNFKEQ. CDR3 amino acids: CASSPHSGGGVETQYF. The CDR3 bases are TGTGCCAGCAGCCCCCATTCTGGCGGGGGAGTTGAGACCCAGTACTTC.